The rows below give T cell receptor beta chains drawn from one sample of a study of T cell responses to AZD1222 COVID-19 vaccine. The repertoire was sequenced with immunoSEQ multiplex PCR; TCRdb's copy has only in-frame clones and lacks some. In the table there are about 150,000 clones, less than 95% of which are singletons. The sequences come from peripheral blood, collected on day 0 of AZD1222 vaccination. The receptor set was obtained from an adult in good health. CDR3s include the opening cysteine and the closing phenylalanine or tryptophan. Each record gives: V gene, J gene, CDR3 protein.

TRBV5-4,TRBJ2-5,CASSLVYATFGLETQYF
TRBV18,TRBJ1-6,CASSPSGQGDNSPLHF
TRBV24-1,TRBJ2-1,CATSDLPSGGANEQFF
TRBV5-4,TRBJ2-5,CASSLVAGRASGETQYF
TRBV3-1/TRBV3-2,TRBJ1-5,CASSHGTGRNQPQHF
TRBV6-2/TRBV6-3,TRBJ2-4,CASSSRDSNIQYF
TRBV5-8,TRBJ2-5,CASSLGGQGEETQYF
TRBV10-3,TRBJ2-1,CAIGGGTSGFLGHEQFF
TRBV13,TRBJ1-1,CASSLGRRAEAFF
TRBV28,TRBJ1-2,CAHRTGTGLFDYTF
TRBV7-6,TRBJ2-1,CASSPNLAGGSEQFF
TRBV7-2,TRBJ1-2,CASSLGGRGYGYTF
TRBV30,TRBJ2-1,CASRSGRVSYNEQFF
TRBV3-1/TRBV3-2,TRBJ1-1,CASSQDVATGPNTEAFF
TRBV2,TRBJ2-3,CASSGGWGSPDTQYF
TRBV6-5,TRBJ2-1,CASRLESSNEQFF
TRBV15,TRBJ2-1,CATSRVASSYNEQFF
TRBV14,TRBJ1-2,CASSQGIRLANYGYTF
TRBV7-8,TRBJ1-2,CASSLASQGVGGYTF
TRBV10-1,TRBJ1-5,CASSEGGLGQPQHF
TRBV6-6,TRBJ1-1,CASSYSQAEAFF
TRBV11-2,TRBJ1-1,CASSLQGTNEAFF
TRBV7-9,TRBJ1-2,CASSSRDHYAGYTF
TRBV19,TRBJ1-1,CASSKPGFRTEAFF
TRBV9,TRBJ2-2,CASSVGGISNTGELFF
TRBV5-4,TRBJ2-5,CASSGRAAKETQYF
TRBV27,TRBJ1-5,CASTEQGGINQPQHF
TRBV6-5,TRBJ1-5,CASSYGGTQPQHF